This entry features one T cell receptor beta chain sequence. These data come from a study of blood T cell repertoires in COVID-19. V lost 0 bases and J 5 bases, leaving 13 bases between the germline ends. Germline lookup yields CDR1 SGHAT and CDR2 FQNNGV. The CDR3 sequence is 15 residues long. This table comes from immunoSEQ multiplex PCR, and its TCRdb copy is limited to in-frame clones, with some not included. Altogether about 210,000 clones are present, about four fifths being singletons, with the ten largest covering about 8%. This clonotype originated in a woman aged 50 to 60 with active or convalescent COVID-19. Sequences were obtained from peripheral blood. The chain has TRBV11-2 and TRBJ2-5, with a possible D match to TRBD1 (7 bases). CDR3 nucleotide sequence: TGTGCCAGCAGCTTAGAAGCAGGGGGAGGCGAGACCCAGTACTTC. Its protein product is CASSLEAGGGETQYF. Based on the CDR3 plus reference TRBV11-2 and TRBJ2-5, the full variable domain is EAGVAQSPRYKIIEKRQSVAFWCNPISGHATLYWYQQILGQGPKLLIQFQNNGVVDDSQLPKDRFSAERLKGVDSTLKIQPAKLEDSAVYLCASSLEAGGGETQYFGPGTRLLVL.